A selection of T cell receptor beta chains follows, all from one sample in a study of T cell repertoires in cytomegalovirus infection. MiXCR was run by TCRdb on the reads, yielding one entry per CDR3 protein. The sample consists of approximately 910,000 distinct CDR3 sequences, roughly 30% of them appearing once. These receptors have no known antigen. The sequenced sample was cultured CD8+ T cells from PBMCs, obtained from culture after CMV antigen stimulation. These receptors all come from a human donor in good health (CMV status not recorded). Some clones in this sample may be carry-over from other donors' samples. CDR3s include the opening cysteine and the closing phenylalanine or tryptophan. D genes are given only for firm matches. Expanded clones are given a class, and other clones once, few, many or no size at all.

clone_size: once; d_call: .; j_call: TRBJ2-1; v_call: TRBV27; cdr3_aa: CASSLNGDSYNEQFF; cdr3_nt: TGTGCCAGCAGTTTAAACGGGGATTCCTACAATGAGCAGTTCTTC
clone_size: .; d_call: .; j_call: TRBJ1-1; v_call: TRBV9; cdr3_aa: CASSELEGYTEAFF; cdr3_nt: TGTGCCAGCAGCGAATTAGAGGGGTACACTGAAGCTTTCTTT
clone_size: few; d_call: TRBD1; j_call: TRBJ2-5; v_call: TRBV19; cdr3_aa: CASKGRGPETQYF; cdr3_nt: TGTGCCAGTAAGGGCAGGGGGCCCGAGACCCAGTACTTC
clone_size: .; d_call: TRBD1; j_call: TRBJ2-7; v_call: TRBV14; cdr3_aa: CASSHRTGPTYEQYF; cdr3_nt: TGTGCCAGCAGCCACAGGACAGGGCCGACCTACGAGCAGTACTTC
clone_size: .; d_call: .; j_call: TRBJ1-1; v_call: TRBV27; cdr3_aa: CASSSGGDPFF; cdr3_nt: TGTGCCAGCAGTTCGGGCGGAGACCCTTTCTTT
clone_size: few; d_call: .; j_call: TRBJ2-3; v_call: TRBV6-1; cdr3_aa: CASTSAGETDTQYF; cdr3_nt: TGTGCCAGCACCTCGGCAGGCGAGACAGATACGCAGTATTTT
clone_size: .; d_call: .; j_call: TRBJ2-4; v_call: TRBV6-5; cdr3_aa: CASSYSGAPRNIQYF; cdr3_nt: TGTGCCAGCAGTTACTCGGGCGCCCCGAGAAACATTCAGTACTTC
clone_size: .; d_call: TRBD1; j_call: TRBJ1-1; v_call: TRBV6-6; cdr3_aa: CASAPKGQGRTEAFF; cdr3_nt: TGTGCCAGCGCTCCCAAGGGACAGGGGAGAACTGAAGCTTTCTTT
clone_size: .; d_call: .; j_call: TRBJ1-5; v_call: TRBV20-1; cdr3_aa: CSALAGEDLHVNQPQHF; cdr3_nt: TGCAGTGCTTTGGCAGGGGAGGACCTGCATGTCAATCAGCCCCAGCATTTT
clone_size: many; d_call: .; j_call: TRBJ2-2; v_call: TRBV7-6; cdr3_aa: CASSLRQDSTGELFF; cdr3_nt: TGTGCCAGCAGCTTAAGGCAGGATAGCACCGGGGAGCTGTTTTTT
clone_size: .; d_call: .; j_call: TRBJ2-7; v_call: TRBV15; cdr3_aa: CATSPGPGRGTYEQYF; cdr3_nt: TGTGCCACCAGTCCCGGCCCCGGGAGAGGGACCTACGAGCAGTACTTC
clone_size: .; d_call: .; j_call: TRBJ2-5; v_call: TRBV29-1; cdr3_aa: CSVLGGTAQETQYF; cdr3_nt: TGCAGCGTGCTTGGGGGGACAGCCCAAGAGACCCAGTACTTC
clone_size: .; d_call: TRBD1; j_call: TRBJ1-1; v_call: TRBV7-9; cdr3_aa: CASSLGQGENTEAFF; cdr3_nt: TGTGCCAGCAGCTTAGGACAGGGGGAGAACACTGAAGCTTTCTTT
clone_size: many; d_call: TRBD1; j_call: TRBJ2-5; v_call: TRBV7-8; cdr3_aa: CASSLRGRGETQYF; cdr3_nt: TGTGCCAGCAGCTTGAGGGGGCGAGGAGAGACCCAGTACTTC
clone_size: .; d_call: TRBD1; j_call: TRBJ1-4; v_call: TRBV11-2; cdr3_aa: CASTFTQDRVEKLFF; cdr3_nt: TGTGCCAGCACCTTTACCCAGGACAGGGTTGAAAAACTGTTTTTT
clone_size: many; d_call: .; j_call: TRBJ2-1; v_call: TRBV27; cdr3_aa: CASSLNAEGASYNEQFF; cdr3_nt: TGTGCCAGCAGTTTAAATGCGGAGGGAGCTAGCTACAATGAGCAGTTCTTC
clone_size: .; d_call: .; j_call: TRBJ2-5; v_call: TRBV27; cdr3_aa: CASGMGRQETQYF; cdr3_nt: TGTGCCAGCGGAATGGGGCGGCAAGAGACCCAGTACTTC
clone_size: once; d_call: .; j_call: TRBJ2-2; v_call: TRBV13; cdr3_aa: CASSLAGSGVTGELFF; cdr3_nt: TGTGCCAGCAGCTTAGCGGGCTCAGGGGTAACCGGGGAGCTGTTTTTT
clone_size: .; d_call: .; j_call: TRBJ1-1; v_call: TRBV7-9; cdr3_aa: CASTLILSTEAFF; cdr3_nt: TGTGCCAGCACCTTGATCTTGAGCACTGAAGCTTTCTTT
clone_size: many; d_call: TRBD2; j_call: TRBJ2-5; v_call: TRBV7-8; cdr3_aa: CASSLPGGETQYF; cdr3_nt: TGTGCCAGCAGCTTACCGGGAGGCGAGACCCAGTACTTC
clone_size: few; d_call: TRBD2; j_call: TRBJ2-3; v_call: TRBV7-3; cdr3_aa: CASSLGVRGGASDTQYF; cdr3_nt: TGTGCCAGCAGCTTAGGAGTGCGGGGGGGGGCGTCAGATACGCAGTATTTT
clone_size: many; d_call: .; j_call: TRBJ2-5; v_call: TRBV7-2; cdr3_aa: CASSLNWVRETQYF; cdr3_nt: TGTGCCAGCAGCTTAAATTGGGTTCGCGAGACCCAGTACTTC
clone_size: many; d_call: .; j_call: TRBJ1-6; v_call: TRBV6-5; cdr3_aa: CASSYSISYLSTNSPLHF; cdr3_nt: TGTGCCAGCAGTTACTCAATCTCCTACCTTTCAACCAATTCACCCCTCCACTTT
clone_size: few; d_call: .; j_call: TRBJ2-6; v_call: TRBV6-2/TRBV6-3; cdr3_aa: CASSLQGTPSGANVLTF; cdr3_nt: TGTGCCAGCAGTCTACAGGGAACCCCCTCTGGGGCCAACGTCCTGACTTTC
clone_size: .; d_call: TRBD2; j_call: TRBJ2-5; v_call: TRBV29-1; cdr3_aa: CSVPPTKLAKQQETQYF; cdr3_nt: TGCAGCGTTCCCCCAACCAAACTAGCGAAACAACAAGAGACCCAGTACTTC
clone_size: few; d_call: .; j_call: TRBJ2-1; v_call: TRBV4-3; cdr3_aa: CASSQDRTYNEQFF; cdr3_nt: TGCGCCAGCAGCCAAGACCGGACCTACAATGAGCAGTTCTTC
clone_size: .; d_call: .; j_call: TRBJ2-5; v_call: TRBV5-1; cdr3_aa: CASSSDSPPLQETQYF; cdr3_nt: TGCGCCAGCAGCTCGGACAGCCCACCTTTGCAAGAGACCCAGTACTTC
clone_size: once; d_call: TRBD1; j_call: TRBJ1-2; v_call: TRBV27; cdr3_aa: CASSFGTGGAEGYTF; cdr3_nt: TGTGCCAGCAGTTTCGGGACAGGGGGCGCGGAGGGCTACACCTTC
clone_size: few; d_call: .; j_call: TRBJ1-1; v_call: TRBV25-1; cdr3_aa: CASSETLNTEAFF; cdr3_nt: TGTGCCAGCAGTGAAACGTTGAACACTGAAGCTTTCTTT
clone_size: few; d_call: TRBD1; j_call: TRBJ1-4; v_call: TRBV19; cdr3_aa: CASSIKYLGQINEKLFF; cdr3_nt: TGTGCCAGTAGTATAAAGTACTTGGGACAGATTAATGAAAAACTGTTTTTT
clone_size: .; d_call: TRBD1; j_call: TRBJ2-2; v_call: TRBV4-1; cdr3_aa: CASSQLGTGASTGELFF; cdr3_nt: TGCGCCAGCAGCCAACTAGGGACAGGGGCCAGTACCGGGGAGCTGTTTTTT
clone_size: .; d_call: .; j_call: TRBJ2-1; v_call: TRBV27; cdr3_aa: CASSLLGQEQFF; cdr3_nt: TGTGCCAGCAGTTTATTGGGGCAGGAGCAGTTCTTC
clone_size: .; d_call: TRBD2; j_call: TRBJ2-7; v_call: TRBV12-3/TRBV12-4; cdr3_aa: CASSFRTSGAREQYF; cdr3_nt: TGTGCCAGCAGTTTCCGGACTAGCGGGGCGCGGGAGCAGTACTTC
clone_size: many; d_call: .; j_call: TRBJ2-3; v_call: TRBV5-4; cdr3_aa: CASSLVEDDTQYF; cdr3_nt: TGTGCCAGCAGCTTGGTGGAGGACGATACGCAGTATTTT
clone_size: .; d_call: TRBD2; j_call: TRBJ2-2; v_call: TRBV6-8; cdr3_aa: CASIQLAGNTGELFF; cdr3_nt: TGTGCCAGCATTCAACTAGCGGGCAACACCGGGGAGCTGTTTTTT
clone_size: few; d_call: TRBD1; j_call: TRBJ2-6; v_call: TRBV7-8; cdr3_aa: CARGQGLAWGANVLTF; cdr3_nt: TGTGCCAGAGGACAGGGGCTCGCGTGGGGGGCCAACGTCCTGACTTTC
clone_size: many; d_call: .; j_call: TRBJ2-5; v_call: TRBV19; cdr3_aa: CASAGGEETQYF; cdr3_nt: TGTGCCAGCGCCGGCGGGGAAGAGACCCAGTACTTC
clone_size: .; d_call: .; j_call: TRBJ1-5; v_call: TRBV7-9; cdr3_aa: CASTMGGGNQPQHF; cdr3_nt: TGTGCCAGCACCATGGGTGGGGGCAATCAGCCCCAGCATTTT